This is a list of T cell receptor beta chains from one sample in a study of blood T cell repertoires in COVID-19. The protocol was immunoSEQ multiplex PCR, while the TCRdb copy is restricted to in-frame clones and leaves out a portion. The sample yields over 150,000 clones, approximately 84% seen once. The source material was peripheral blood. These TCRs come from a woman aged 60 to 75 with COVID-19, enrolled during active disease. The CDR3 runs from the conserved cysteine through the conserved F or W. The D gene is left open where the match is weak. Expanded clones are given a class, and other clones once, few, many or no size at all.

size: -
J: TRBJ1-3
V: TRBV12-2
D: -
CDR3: CASRFGLTGGPPGNTIYF
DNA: TGTGCAAGTCGCTTCGGGCTGACAGGGGGACCCCCTGGAAACACCATATATTTT

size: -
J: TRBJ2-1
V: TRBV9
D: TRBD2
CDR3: CASSVEVSGANNEQFF
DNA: TGTGCCAGCAGCGTAGAGGTTAGCGGGGCCAACAATGAGCAGTTCTTC

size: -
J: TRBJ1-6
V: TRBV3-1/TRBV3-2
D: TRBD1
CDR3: CASTKETGGSPLHF
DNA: TGTGCCAGCACCAAGGAGACAGGGGGCTCACCCCTCCACTTT

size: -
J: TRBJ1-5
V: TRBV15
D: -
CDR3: CATSRGLRVGGGGNQPQHF
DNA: TGTGCCACCAGCAGGGGGCTTAGGGTCGGGGGTGGAGGCAATCAGCCCCAGCATTTT

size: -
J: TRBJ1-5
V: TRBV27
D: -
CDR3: CASSPRTVSNQPQHF
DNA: TGTGCCAGCAGCCCTCGGACTGTTAGCAATCAGCCCCAGCATTTT

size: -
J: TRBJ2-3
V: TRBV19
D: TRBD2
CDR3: CASSASGGFTDTQYF
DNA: TGTGCCAGTAGTGCTAGCGGGGGGTTTACAGATACGCAGTATTTT

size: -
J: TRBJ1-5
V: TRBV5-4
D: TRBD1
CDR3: CASSSSGDRGEPQHF
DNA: TGTGCCAGCAGCTCGTCCGGGGACAGGGGGGAGCCCCAGCATTTT

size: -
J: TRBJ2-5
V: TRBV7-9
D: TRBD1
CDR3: CASSLGTGFEETQYF
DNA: TGTGCCAGCAGCTTAGGGACAGGGTTTGAGGAGACCCAGTACTTC

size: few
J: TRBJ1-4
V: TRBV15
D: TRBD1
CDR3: CATSRGAPGQKLFF
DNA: TGTGCCACCAGCAGAGGAGCCCCGGGACAGAAACTGTTTTTT

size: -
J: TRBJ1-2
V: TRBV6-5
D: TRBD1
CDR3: CASSKRQGGYGYTF
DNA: TGTGCCAGCAGTAAACGACAGGGGGGCTATGGCTACACCTTC

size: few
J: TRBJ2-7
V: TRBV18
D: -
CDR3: CASSPLGLYEQYF
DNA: TGTGCCAGCTCACCACTGGGCCTCTACGAGCAGTACTTC

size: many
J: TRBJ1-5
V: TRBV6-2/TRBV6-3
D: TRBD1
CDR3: CASSYKDRVVVSNQPQHF
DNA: TGTGCCAGCAGTTACAAGGACAGGGTCGTAGTTAGCAATCAGCCCCAGCATTTT

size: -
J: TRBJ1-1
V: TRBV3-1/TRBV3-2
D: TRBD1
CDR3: CASSSRDRDTEAFF
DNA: TGTGCCAGCAGTTCAAGGGACAGGGACACTGAAGCTTTCTTT

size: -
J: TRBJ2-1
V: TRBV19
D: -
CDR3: CASSIGALGPYNEQFF
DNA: TGTGCCAGTAGTATAGGCGCCCTGGGGCCCTACAATGAGCAGTTCTTC

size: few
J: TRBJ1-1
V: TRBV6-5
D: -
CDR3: CASGRGEGRSTEAFF
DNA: TGTGCCAGCGGCCGCGGAGAGGGGAGGAGCACTGAAGCTTTCTTT

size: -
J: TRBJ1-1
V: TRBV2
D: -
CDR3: CASSVKQGAEAFF
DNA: TGTGCCAGCAGTGTCAAGCAGGGCGCTGAAGCTTTCTTT

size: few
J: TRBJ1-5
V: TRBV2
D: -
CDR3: CASNSQNSNQPQHF
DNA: TGTGCCAGCAATTCGCAGAATAGCAATCAGCCCCAGCATTTT

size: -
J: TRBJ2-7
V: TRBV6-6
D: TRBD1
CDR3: CASSTGVSSYEQYF
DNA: TGTGCCAGCAGTACAGGGGTCAGCTCCTACGAGCAGTACTTC

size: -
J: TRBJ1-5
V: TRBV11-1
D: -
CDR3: CASSLRGNNQPQHF
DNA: TGTGCCAGCAGCTTACGAGGGAACAATCAGCCCCAGCATTTT

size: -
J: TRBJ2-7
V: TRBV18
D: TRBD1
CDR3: CASSPGRGQGPYEQYF
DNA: TGTGCCAGCTCACCGGGGAGGGGACAGGGCCCCTACGAGCAGTACTTC

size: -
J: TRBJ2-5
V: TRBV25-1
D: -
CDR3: CASSEFRGTQETQYF
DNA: TGTGCCAGCAGTGAATTTAGGGGGACCCAAGAGACCCAGTACTTC

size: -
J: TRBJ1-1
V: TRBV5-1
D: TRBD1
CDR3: CASSLAPLGDTPGGAFF
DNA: TGCGCCAGCAGCTTGGCCCCACTCGGGGACACACCAGGGGGGGCTTTCTTT

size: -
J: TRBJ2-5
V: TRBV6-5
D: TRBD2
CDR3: CASSYPGLAGGETQYF
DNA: TGTGCCAGCAGTTACCCCGGACTAGCGGGAGGAGAGACCCAGTACTTC

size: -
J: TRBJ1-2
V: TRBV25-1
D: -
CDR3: CASRADFAPNYGYTF
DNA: TGTGCCAGCAGGGCAGACTTTGCCCCTAACTATGGCTACACCTTC

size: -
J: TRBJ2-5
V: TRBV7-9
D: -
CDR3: CASSFRLQQETQYF
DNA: TGTGCCAGCAGCTTTAGGTTACAGCAAGAGACCCAGTACTTC

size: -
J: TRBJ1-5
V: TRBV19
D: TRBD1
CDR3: CASSVDRGQPQHF
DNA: TGTGCCAGTAGTGTCGACAGGGGCCAGCCCCAGCATTTT

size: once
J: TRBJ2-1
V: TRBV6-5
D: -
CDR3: CASSHGQEQFF
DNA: TGTGCCAGCAGTCACGGACAAGAGCAGTTCTTC

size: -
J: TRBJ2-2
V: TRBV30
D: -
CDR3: CAWRSGIEVFF
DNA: TGTGCCTGGCGCTCGGGAATTGAGGTGTTTTTT